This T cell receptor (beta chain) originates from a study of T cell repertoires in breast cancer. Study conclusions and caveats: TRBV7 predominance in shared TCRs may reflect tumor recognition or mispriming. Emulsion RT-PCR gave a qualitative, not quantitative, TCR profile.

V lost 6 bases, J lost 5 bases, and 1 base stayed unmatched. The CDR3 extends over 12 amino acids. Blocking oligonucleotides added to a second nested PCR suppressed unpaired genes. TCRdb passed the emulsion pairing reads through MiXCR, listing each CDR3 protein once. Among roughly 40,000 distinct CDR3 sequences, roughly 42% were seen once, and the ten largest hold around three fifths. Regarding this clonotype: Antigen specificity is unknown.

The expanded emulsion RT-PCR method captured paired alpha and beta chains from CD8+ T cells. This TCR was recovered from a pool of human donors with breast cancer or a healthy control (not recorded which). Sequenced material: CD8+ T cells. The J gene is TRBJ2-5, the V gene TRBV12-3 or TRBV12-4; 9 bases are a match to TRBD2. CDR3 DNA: TGTGCCAGCAGGACTAGCGGCGAGACCCAGTACTTC. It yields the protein CASRTSGETQYF.